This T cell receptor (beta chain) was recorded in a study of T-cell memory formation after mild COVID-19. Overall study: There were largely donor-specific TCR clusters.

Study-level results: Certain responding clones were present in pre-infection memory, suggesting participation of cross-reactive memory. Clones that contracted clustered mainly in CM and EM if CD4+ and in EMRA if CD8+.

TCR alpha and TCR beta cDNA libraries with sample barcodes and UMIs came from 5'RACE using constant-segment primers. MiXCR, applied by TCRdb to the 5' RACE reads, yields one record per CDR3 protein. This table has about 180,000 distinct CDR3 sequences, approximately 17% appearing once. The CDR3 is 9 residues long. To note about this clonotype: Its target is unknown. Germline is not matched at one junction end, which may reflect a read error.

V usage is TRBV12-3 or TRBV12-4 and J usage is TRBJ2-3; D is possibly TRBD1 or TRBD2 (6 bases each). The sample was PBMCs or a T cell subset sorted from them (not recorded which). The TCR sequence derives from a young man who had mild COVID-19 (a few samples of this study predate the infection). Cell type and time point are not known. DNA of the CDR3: TGTGCCAGCGGGGGGCCCCCTGAGTTT. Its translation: CASGGPPEF.